Listed below are T cell receptor beta chains from one sample, sequenced in a study of human T cells and chemical hapten exposure. TCRdb redid the calling of the RACE reads with MiXCR, one entry per CDR3 protein. Among tens of thousands of distinct CDR3 sequences, approximately 9.9% were seen once, and the ten largest hold about 5%. Material: whole blood, obtained in connection with sensitization to the hapten diphenylcyclopropenone (DPC). These receptors originate from a woman aged 50 to 65 with alopecia areata. Some clones in this sample may be carry-over from other donors' samples. Both conserved end residues are part of each CDR3. The D gene is left open where the match is weak. The size entry is marked missing in some rows and otherwise reads once, few, many or a size class.

D gene	clone size	V gene	J gene	CDR3 protein	CDR3 DNA
TRBD2	.	TRBV12-3/TRBV12-4	TRBJ2-1	CATPPDGRSSEQFF	TGTGCCACCCCGCCGGACGGGAGGTCAAGTGAGCAGTTCTTC
.	many	TRBV19	TRBJ2-3	CASKARTDTQYF	TGTGCCAGTAAGGCCCGCACAGATACGCAGTATTTT
.	few	TRBV7-2	TRBJ2-1	CASSSASAPYNEQFF	TGTGCCAGCAGCTCCGCTAGCGCCCCATACAATGAGCAGTTCTTC
.	.	TRBV2	TRBJ1-2	CASTQAPGGYGYTF	TGTGCCAGCACCCAGGCTCCTGGGGGTTATGGCTACACCTTC
.	few	TRBV7-9	TRBJ1-1	CASTIAPGQGEAFF	TGTGCCAGCACCATCGCCCCGGGGCAGGGTGAAGCTTTCTTT
TRBD1	many	TRBV27	TRBJ1-1	CASSTDRDTEAFF	TGTGCCAGCAGTACGGACAGGGACACTGAAGCTTTCTTT
TRBD2	many	TRBV14	TRBJ2-1	CASSLGLAASSMRFF	TGTGCCAGCAGCCTAGGACTAGCGGCGTCAAGTATGAGGTTCTTC
TRBD1	many	TRBV19	TRBJ1-5	CASSGSTGGVSQPQHF	TGTGCCAGTAGTGGCTCGACAGGGGGGGTATCGCAGCCCCAGCATTTT
TRBD2	many	TRBV7-2	TRBJ2-2	CASSHGRFSGGPTGELFF	TGTGCCAGCAGCCACGGACGTTTTAGCGGGGGCCCCACCGGGGAGCTGTTTTTT
TRBD2	.	TRBV11-2	TRBJ2-2	CASMRGALDTGELFF	TGTGCCAGCATGCGGGGGGCGCTGGACACCGGGGAGCTGTTTTTT
.	many	TRBV29-1	TRBJ2-1	CSTQRATNEQFF	TGCAGCACCCAAAGGGCGACAAATGAGCAGTTCTTC
.	many	TRBV10-3	TRBJ2-7	CAIGPSVEQYF	TGTGCCATCGGCCCGTCCGTCGAGCAGTACTTC
TRBD1	many	TRBV20-1	TRBJ1-5	CSARGTVSNQPQHF	TGCAGTGCTAGGGGGACAGTTAGCAATCAGCCCCAGCATTTT
TRBD1	few	TRBV20-1	TRBJ1-2	CSARMTGTGYTF	TGCAGTGCTAGAATGACAGGGACTGGCTACACCTTC
TRBD2	.	TRBV7-9	TRBJ2-3	CASSSTGTSGRLTDTQYF	TGTGCCAGCAGCTCCACCGGGACTAGCGGGAGATTGACAGATACGCAGTATTTT
TRBD2	many	TRBV9	TRBJ2-5	CASRASGGETQYF	TGTGCCAGCAGAGCTAGCGGGGGAGAGACCCAGTACTTC
TRBD1	medium-sized	TRBV27	TRBJ1-6	CASSSAKQGGSLYNSPLHF	TGTGCCAGCAGTTCCGCAAAACAGGGGGGCAGCCTCTATAATTCACCCCTCCACTTT
.	many	TRBV9	TRBJ2-2	CASSVGGSPGELFF	TGTGCCAGCAGCGTAGGAGGGTCCCCCGGGGAGCTGTTTTTT